This T cell receptor beta chain is from a study of cytomegalovirus exposure and HLA in healthy donors. Across the study: It was reported in a later analysis that the same platform had been used for the roughly 130 validation repertoires as for the approximately 700 first-cohort repertoires. Whole-study findings and limits: Many donors carried some public TCRs, although rarity characterized most TCR sequences. The study labeled around 160 TCR beta chains cytomegalovirus-associated.

This table comes from immunoSEQ multiplex PCR, and its TCRdb copy is limited to in-frame clones, with some not included. This repertoire shows roughly 56,000 clones, 85% to 95% found once; its top ten account for around 2.3%. The donors were part of the 120-subject validation cohort, which stood apart from the roughly 670-subject first cohort. A word on this clone: What it binds is unknown.

Trimming took off 6 bases at V and 3 bases at J, with 21 bases between the two ends. The CDR3 is 17 amino acids. Germline CDR1 WNHNN, CDR2 SYGVQD (reference sequence). The receptor comes from a man aged 18 to 29 in good health and CMV-seronegative. The sequencing input was PBMCs. The chain links TRBV10-1 to TRBJ1-3, with a tentative D call TRBD1 (5 bases). The CDR3 sequence: CASRKVAVTGFGNTIYF. DNA of the CDR3: TGCGCCAGCAGGAAGGTGGCGGTTACAGGCTTTGGAAACACCATATATTTT.